Shown below are 2 T cell receptor beta chains from a single sample sequenced in a study of T cells in Graves' hyperthyroidism and ophthalmopathy (dated by TCRdb to about 2019). The library came from multiplex PCR. Data came from an Illumina HiSeq 2000. The TCR beta CDR3 regions were amplified from RNA transcripts. The first round of RT-PCR for the TCR CDR3 was performed with the HTBI primer set and the Qiagen OneStep RT-PCR kit. TCRdb reprocessed the public reads (quality trimming at Q25 with fastp, clone calling with MiXCR) and kept in-frame beta chains. Each entry is one CDR3 protein sequence, shown with its most common DNA and genes. The sample records hundreds of thousands of distinct CDR3 sequences, approximately 13% of which are singletons. The ten largest clones take up about 9.1% of the sample. What was sequenced was blood. Receptor source: a woman between 18 and 29 years old with Graves' hyperthyroidism.

The chain links TRBV6-1 to TRBJ1-2, with TRBD1 matching over 7 bases. Germline V lookup: CDR1 MNHNS, CDR2 SASEGT. Unmatched junction bases numbered 12, after V lost 8 bases and J lost 3 bases. The CDR3 has 15 residues. CDR3 residues: CASFPFRDRYYGYTF. The CDR3 DNA is TGTGCCAGCTTCCCGTTCCGGGACAGATACTATGGCTACACCTTC.

This clonotype occurred many times. V is TRBV12-3 or TRBV12-4 and J is TRBJ2-1; 10 bases map to TRBD2. CDR3 length equals 12 residues. V was pared by 6 bases and J by 10 bases, with 3 bases of the junction left unmatched. The CDR3 DNA sequence: TGTGCCAGCAGCAAACTAGCGGGAGAGCAGTTCTTC. This translates into CASSKLAGEQFF.